This T cell receptor beta chain originates from a study of T cells in tuberculosis. Only in-frame clones appear in the TCRdb table, and some are missing; sequencing was by immunoSEQ multiplex PCR. This sample has approximately 59,000 clones, with approximately 85% found just once. After thawing and overnight rest, PBMC were stained with GMM-loaded CD1B tetramer, viability dye and anti-CD3 for sorting. CD1B tetramers were loaded with Rhodococcus equi-derived C32 glucose monomycolate. Looked up from germline, CDR1 is SNHLY and CDR2 is FYNNEI. CDR3 length: 15 amino acids. V shed 2 bases and J shed 7 bases, with 16 bases lying between them. General study results and limits: Low-affinity CD1B-GMM tetramer-binding T cells may have been missed.

The origin of this receptor is an adult woman with latent tuberculosis. The rearrangement links TRBV2 to TRBJ2-3; D is possibly TRBD2 (6 bases). The sample was CD1b-GMM tetramer-negative cells sorted from PBMCs. Here the CDR3 reads CASSESRAGLHTQYF. The CDR3 region has the DNA TGTGCCAGCAGTGAATCGCGGGCGGGGCTCCATACGCAGTATTTT.